Each of the 22 T cell receptor beta chains below was sequenced from the same sample in a study of Graves' ophthalmopathy and Graves' hyperthyroidism. From RNA, the CDR3 regions of TCR beta chains were amplified and sequenced. A first-round RT-PCR used HTBI primers, followed by a second-round multiplex PCR. MiXCR was run by TCRdb on the multiplex PCR reads, yielding one entry per CDR3 protein. Here the sample spans some 390,000 distinct CDR3 sequences, roughly 18% being singletons. The sample was peripheral blood. Receptors originate from a woman aged 18-29 years with Graves' ophthalmopathy.

This clonotype was picked up many times. CDR3 bases: TGTGCCAGCAGCTGGTCCAGCGGGGACACTGAAGCTTTCTTT. Its translation: CASSWSSGDTEAFF. This rearrangement joins TRBV7-2 to TRBJ1-1; D is uncertain. Trimming took off 4 bases at V and 3 bases at J, with 12 bases between the two ends. The germline CDR1 and CDR2 sequences are SGHTA and FQGNSA. The CDR3 consists of 14 residues.

This clonotype was detected ten times or more. This rearrangement joins TRBV4-2 to TRBJ1-3, with a possible D match to TRBD1 (5 bases). CDR1 and CDR2 from the germline V gene are LGHNA and YNFKEQ. The CDR3 spans 20 residues. With 0 bases removed from V and 0 bases from J, the gap between germline ends came to 21 bases. CDR3 in DNA: TGTGCCAGCAGCCAAGATCCGCTTAACAGGTTGGCTAACTCTGGAAACACCATATATTTT. Its translation is CASSQDPLNRLANSGNTIYF.

This clonotype was seen at least ten times. This chain joins TRBV27 and TRBJ1-5; D is unclear. V dropped 2 bases and J dropped 2 bases, with 10 bases sitting between them. Germline values: CDR1 MNHEY, CDR2 SMNVEV (reference sequence). The CDR3 runs 15 residues. The CDR3 DNA sequence: TGTGCCAGCAGTTTAACCCTCGGTGGCAATCAGCCCCAGCATTTT. Protein: CASSLTLGGNQPQHF.

This clonotype has just one count. This chain joins TRBV2 and TRBJ1-2; tentatively, D is TRBD1 (5 bases). CDR3 length equals 17 residues. Germline-derived CDR1 and CDR2 are SNHLY and FYNNEI. V shed 3 bases and J shed 2 bases, with 19 bases lying between them. The CDR3 DNA follows: TGTGCCAGCAGTGAGGTGGCAGGGTTTGGTCGAAACTATGGCTACACCTTC. It specifies CASSEVAGFGRNYGYTF. Combining the CDR3 with reference TRBV2 and TRBJ1-2 gives the whole variable domain EPEVTQTPSHQVTQMGQEVILRCVPISNHLYFYWYRQILGQKVEFLVSFYNNEISEKSEIFDDQFSVERPDGSNFTLKIRSTKLEDSAMYFCASSEVAGFGRNYGYTFGSGTRLTVV.

This clonotype was counted at least ten times. This chain uses TRBV7-9 with TRBJ2-3; D call uncertain. The length of the CDR3 is 12 residues. Looked up from germline, CDR1 is SEHNR and CDR2 is FQNEAQ (reference sequence). Deletions cut 5 bases from V and 4 bases from J, with 7 bases between. CDR3 sequence: CASSPGSDTQYF. Here the CDR3 DNA reads TGTGCCAGCAGCCCCGGGTCAGATACGCAGTATTTT.

In its sample, this clonotype was seen a few times. CDR3 nucleotides: TGTGCCAGCGGGAAACTCGAGCAGTACTTC. Encoded protein: CASGKLEQYF. The chain couples TRBV6-1 to TRBJ2-7; D not resolved. V was shortened by 8 bases and J by 6 bases, with 8 bases between the two germline ends. The V gene's germline CDR1 is MNHNS and CDR2 SASEGT. The CDR3 has 10 residues.

This clonotype showed up many times. The chain couples TRBV6-5 to TRBJ1-5; the D is unclear. V shed 5 bases and J shed 6 bases, with 11 bases lying between them. Germline V gives CDR1 MNHEY, CDR2 SVGAGI. This CDR3 has 13 amino acids. This CDR3 reads CASSTSRGQPQHF. The CDR3 nucleotides read TGTGCCAGCAGTACCTCGCGCGGTCAGCCCCAGCATTTT.

With regard to this clonotype: This may stem from a read error, because a much larger clone lies one nucleotide away. The chain joins TRBV4-3 to TRBJ2-7, with 8 positions matching TRBD2. This CDR3 region has 15 residues. Germline V gene sequence: CDR1 LGHNA, CDR2 YSLEER. CDR3 in DNA: TGCGCCAGCGGCCAATATAGCGGGGAGACCTACGAGCAGTACTTC. As protein: CASGQYSGETYEQYF.

This clonotype was recorded many times. V gene TRBV5-1 combines with J gene TRBJ2-5; D unresolved. This CDR3 spans 15 amino acids. The germline V gene encodes CDR1 SGHRS and CDR2 YFSETQ. Trimming stripped 3 bases from V and 1 base from J, with 13 bases between. The CDR3 region is CASSSPSASQETQYF. CDR3 sequence (DNA): TGCGCCAGCAGCTCCCCCAGTGCCTCCCAAGAGACCCAGTACTTC.

This clonotype came up many times. This chain connects TRBV30 to TRBJ2-1; D call uncertain. The germline V gene encodes CDR1 GTSNPN and CDR2 SVGIG (reference sequence). The V end lost 2 bases, the J end lost 2 bases, and 7 bases lay between the germline ends. The CDR3 loop spans 13 amino acids. The CDR3 loop reads CAWSPPPYNEQFF. The CDR3 DNA reads as TGTGCCTGGAGTCCCCCCCCCTACAATGAGCAGTTCTTC.

This clonotype occurred many times. The V gene is TRBV9, the J gene TRBJ1-1; D not certain. V was pared by 1 base and J by 6 bases, with 7 bases between. The CDR3 totals 12 residues. Germline CDR1 reads SGDLS; CDR2 reads YYNGEE. The CDR3 nucleotides are TGTGCCAGCAGCGTAATGGGTTCTGAAGCTTTCTTT. Translating gives CASSVMGSEAFF.

The chain joins TRBV6-2 or TRBV6-3 to TRBJ2-4; D gene uncertain. CDR3 size: 14 residues. CDR1 and CDR2 (germline): MNHEY, SVGEGT. V was cut by 4 bases and J by 0 bases, with 7 bases left in between. This CDR3 is CASSLFLAKNIQYF. DNA for the CDR3: TGTGCCAGCAGTTTGTTTCTAGCCAAAAACATTCAGTACTTC.

This clonotype has at least ten counts. The chain uses TRBV6-1 and TRBJ2-7; D gene uncertain. CDR1 and CDR2 (germline): MNHNS, SASEGT. This CDR3 region has 14 residues. Trimming removed 3 bases at V and 1 base at J, with 10 bases between. CDR3 nucleotide sequence: TGTGCCAGCAGTGAGAGAAGGCCGTCCTACGAGCAGTACTTC. Translating gives CASSERRPSYEQYF.

This chain uses TRBV11-2 with TRBJ2-4; D is perhaps TRBD1 (5 bases). Germline V gives CDR1 SGHAT, CDR2 FQNNGV. This CDR3 has 18 amino acids. The V gene lost 3 bases and the J gene lost 0 bases, with 18 bases spanning the gap. CDR3 DNA: TGTGCCAGCAGCTTTCGGTTGTTAGACAGTATAGCCAAAAACATTCAGTACTTC. The encoded protein is CASSFRLLDSIAKNIQYF.

This clonotype was observed a handful of times. The gene calls are TRBV6-5 and TRBJ1-5; 9 nucleotides match TRBD1. Per the germline V gene, CDR1 is MNHEY and CDR2 is SVGAGI. The junction had 19 bases not matched to a gene; V was cut back by 4 bases and J by 3 bases. The CDR3 has 20 residues. The CDR3 here is CASSFLPFRWDRVANQPQHF. The CDR3 coding sequence is TGTGCCAGCAGTTTCCTGCCCTTTCGTTGGGACAGGGTTGCCAATCAGCCCCAGCATTTT.

The V call is TRBV6-1, the J call TRBJ1-6, with D possibly matching TRBD1 (6 bases). This CDR3 contains 16 residues. V lost 4 bases to trimming and J lost 6 bases, with 16 bases between them. Germline V gives CDR1 MNHNS, CDR2 SASEGT. This CDR3 is CASSALGHSANSPLHF. The CDR3 nucleotides read TGTGCCAGCAGTGCCTTGGGACACTCCGCTAATTCACCCCTCCACTTT.

This clonotype was seen at least ten times. The gene calls are TRBV28 and TRBJ2-7, with D possibly TRBD2 on 6 matching bases. The ends were cut back, 7 bases at V and 4 bases at J, with 11 bases in the middle. Germline CDR1 and CDR2: MDHEN and SYDVKM. The CDR3 is 12 amino acids. The CDR3 region has the DNA TGTGCCAGCACCGCTGGACTATACGAGCAGTACTTC. It specifies CASTAGLYEQYF.

Many counts were recorded for this clonotype. V is TRBV27 and J is TRBJ1-5; D is possibly TRBD1 (6 bases). The germline gives CDR1 MNHEY, CDR2 SMNVEV (reference sequence). CDR3 size: 16 residues. Trimming cost V 6 bases and J 7 bases, with 22 bases left between them. CDR3 residues: CASSPRAGVNWQPQHF. In DNA, the CDR3 is TGTGCCAGCAGCCCTAGGGCAGGGGTTAATTGGCAGCCCCAGCATTTT.

This clonotype has ten or more counts. The chain combines TRBV7-2 with TRBJ1-5; TRBD1 matches 7 bases. V was clipped by 2 bases and J by 7 bases; unmatched bases: 8. Germline values: CDR1 SGHTA, CDR2 FQGNSA. The CDR3 covers 15 residues. CDR3 region: CASSLWDRVGQPQHF. CDR3 sequence (DNA): TGTGCCAGCAGCTTATGGGACAGAGTTGGGCAGCCCCAGCATTTT.

The sample holds many counts of this clonotype. The rearrangement links TRBV28 to TRBJ1-1, with D tentatively TRBD1 (5 bases). V was trimmed by 5 bases and J by 5 bases, leaving 9 bases between them. The CDR3 covers 12 residues. Germline V lookup: CDR1 MDHEN, CDR2 SYDVKM. CDR3 nucleotides: TGTGCCAGCAGTGGGGGGTATACTGAAGCTTTCTTT. Protein product: CASSGGYTEAFF.

This clonotype was picked up many times. The rearrangement joins TRBV6-2 or TRBV6-3 to TRBJ2-5; TRBD1 is a possible D gene (5 bases). The CDR3 consists of 13 residues. Germline assignment: CDR1 MNHEY and CDR2 SVGEGT. Trimming removed 10 bases from V and 5 bases from J, with 17 bases in between. CDR3 sequence reads: CATNQGPAETQYF. CDR3 in DNA: TGTGCCACTAATCAGGGTCCCGCGGAGACCCAGTACTTC.

The chain employs TRBV9 and TRBJ2-5; possible D gene TRBD1, 6 bases. Germline V gene sequence: CDR1 SGDLS, CDR2 YYNGEE. With 0 bases removed from V and 5 bases from J, the gap between germline ends came to 14 bases. The CDR3 has 15 amino acids. The CDR3, as DNA: TGTGCCAGCAGCGTAGGTGGGGGCACGGGGGAGACCCAGTACTTC. Its translation: CASSVGGGTGETQYF.